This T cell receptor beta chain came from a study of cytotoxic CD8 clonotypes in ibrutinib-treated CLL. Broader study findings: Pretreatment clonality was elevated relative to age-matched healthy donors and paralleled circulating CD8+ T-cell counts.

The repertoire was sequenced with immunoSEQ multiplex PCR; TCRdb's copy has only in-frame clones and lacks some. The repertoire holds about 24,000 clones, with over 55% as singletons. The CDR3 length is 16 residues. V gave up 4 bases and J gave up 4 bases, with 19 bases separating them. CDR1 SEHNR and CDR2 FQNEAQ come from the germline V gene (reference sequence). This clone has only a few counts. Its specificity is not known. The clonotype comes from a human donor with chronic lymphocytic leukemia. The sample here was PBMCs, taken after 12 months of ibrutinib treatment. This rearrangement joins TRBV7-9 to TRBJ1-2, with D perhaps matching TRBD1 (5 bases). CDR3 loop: CASSSLRGGLAYGYTF. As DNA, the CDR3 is TGTGCCAGCAGCTCCCTTCGGGGGGGTCTAGCCTATGGCTACACCTTC.